The 20 T cell receptor beta chains given below trace back to one sample, sequenced in a study of blood T cell repertoires in COVID-19. The data were produced by immunoSEQ multiplex PCR, yet TCRdb's version contains in-frame clones alone and is incomplete. This sample yields about 370,000 clones, of which over 85% are seen a single time; 1.7% belongs to the top ten. The sequencing sample was made of PBMCs or T cells enriched from blood (not recorded which). The receptors originated from a woman in her 30s who had recovered from COVID-19.

The chain uses TRBV7-9 and TRBJ1-5; TRBD1 matches at 7 bases. CDR1 and CDR2 (germline): SEHNR, FQNEAQ (reference sequence). There are 14 residues in the CDR3. Germline trimming cut 5 bases from V and 6 bases from J; bases unmatched to any gene: 7. The CDR3: CASSLDREVQPQHF. DNA of the CDR3: TGTGCCAGCAGCCTCGACAGGGAAGTTCAGCCCCAGCATTTT.

This sequence joins TRBV6-6 and TRBJ1-1; 10 positions match TRBD1. The CDR3 sequence is 15 residues long. Trimming took 4 bases from V and 12 from J; bases not matched to a gene: 14. Germline V gene data show CDR1 as MNHNY and CDR2 as SVGAGI (reference sequence). CDR3 loop: CASSSRLTGGGLTFF. The CDR3 DNA follows: TGTGCCAGCAGTTCTCGCCTGACAGGGGGCGGTTTGACTTTCTTT.

The V and J genes are TRBV4-1 and TRBJ1-3, with D maybe TRBD1 (5 bases). Trimming removed 1 base from V and 4 bases from J, with 17 bases in between. The CDR3 loop spans 17 amino acids. From germline, CDR1 is MGHRA and CDR2 YSYEKL. CDR3 region: CASSQGGGGPVGNTIYF. The CDR3 bases are TGCGCCAGCAGCCAAGGAGGCGGGGGACCTGTGGGAAACACCATATATTTT.

The chain couples TRBV28 to TRBJ2-1; 7 bases fit TRBD1. The J segment lost 4 bases and the V segment lost 6 bases, leaving 9 bases of the junction unmatched. This CDR3 has 15 amino acids. Germline CDR1 is MDHEN and CDR2 is SYDVKM. DNA of the CDR3: TGTGCCAGCAGAGTCGGGCAGGGGGTTTACAATGAGCAGTTCTTC. Its translation is CASRVGQGVYNEQFF.

The chain joins TRBV18 to TRBJ2-7; D not certain. This CDR3 spans 15 amino acids. From germline, CDR1 is KGHSH and CDR2 LQKENI. V lost 1 base and J lost 0, with 10 bases in between. The CDR3 nucleotides are TGTGCCAGCTCACCACGGGCTACCGTCTCCTACGAGCAGTACTTC. Amino acids: CASSPRATVSYEQYF.

The rearrangement uses TRBV4-1 and TRBJ2-7, with D possibly being TRBD2 (6 bases). This CDR3 is built from 15 residues. Deletions cut 1 base from V and 2 bases from J, with 12 bases between. CDR1 is MGHRA, CDR2 YSYEKL, per germline. The CDR3 protein is CASSQALASTYEQYF. The CDR3 region has the DNA TGCGCCAGCAGCCAAGCGCTAGCGTCGACCTACGAGCAGTACTTC.

The chain recombines TRBV5-6 with TRBJ1-6, with a tentative D call TRBD1 (6 bases). V was cut by 3 bases and J by 0 bases, with 13 bases left in between. The CDR3 runs to 17 residues. CDR1 and CDR2 (germline): SGHDT, YYEEEE. The CDR3 DNA reads as TGTGCCAGCAGCTCAAGGACAGAGAGCTCCTATAATTCACCCCTCCACTTT. Protein sequence: CASSSRTESSYNSPLHF.

V is TRBV27 and J is TRBJ1-1; no reliable D call. Germline CDR1 is MNHEY and CDR2 is SMNVEV (reference sequence). V was clipped by 5 bases and J by 11 bases, with 15 bases between them. This CDR3 region has 12 residues. CDR3 in DNA: TGTGCCAGCAGTCAACTCGGGTTGGCCGCTTTCTTT. This sequence encodes CASSQLGLAAFF.

This CDR3 reads CASSLGDSPGTYEQYF. The CDR3 region has the DNA TGTGCCAGCAGCTTAGGGGACTCGCCCGGGACCTACGAGCAGTACTTC. This chain uses TRBV7-9 with TRBJ2-7, with D perhaps TRBD2 (6 bases). This CDR3 contains 16 residues. Trimming shortened V by 1 base and J by 2 bases, and 15 bases separated the two germline ends. Germline-derived CDR1 and CDR2 are SEHNR and FQNEAQ (reference sequence).

The chain links TRBV7-9 to TRBJ2-2; 9 bases are a match to TRBD2. V gave up 5 bases and J gave up 1 base; unmatched junction bases: 8. Germline CDR1 is SEHNR and CDR2 is FQNEAQ (reference sequence). The CDR3 spans 17 residues. The CDR3 sequence is CASSPRLAERNTGELFF. The CDR3 DNA sequence: TGTGCCAGCAGCCCAAGACTAGCGGAGCGGAACACCGGGGAGCTGTTTTTT.

The V and J genes are TRBV2 and TRBJ2-5; 11 positions match TRBD2. CDR3 length equals 15 residues. Germline V gene lookup returns CDR1 SNHLY and CDR2 FYNNEI. The ends lost 8 bases at V and 2 bases at J; junction bases unmatched: 7. The CDR3 region is CASSTSGGSQETQYF. In DNA form, the CDR3 reads TGTGCCAGCTCCACTAGCGGGGGATCTCAAGAGACCCAGTACTTC.

This chain links TRBV6-5 with TRBJ2-4; 9 bases agree with TRBD2. Germline V gene sequence: CDR1 MNHEY, CDR2 SVGAGI. Trimming took 5 bases from V and 6 from J; bases not matched to a gene: 5. The CDR3 sequence is 14 residues long. The CDR3 DNA follows: TGTGCCAGCAGTACCCAGACTAGCGGAAACATTCAGTACTTC. It specifies CASSTQTSGNIQYF.

J is TRBJ2-3 and V is TRBV4-1; TRBD2 is a possible D gene (6 bases). From germline, CDR1 is MGHRA and CDR2 YSYEKL. Trimming shortened V by 1 base and J by 0 bases, and 14 bases separated the two germline ends. The CDR3 extends over 17 amino acids. The CDR3, as DNA: TGCGCCAGCAGCCAAGCCCACAGCGGGCCTAGCACAGATACGCAGTATTTT. Its protein product is CASSQAHSGPSTDTQYF.

Concerning this clone: Because the CDR3's place on the DNA is in doubt, the DNA is left out and the CDR3 is given as listed by TCRdb. The V call is TRBV12-1, the J call TRBJ2-7; the table's TRBD1 call for D was not verified on the DNA. TRBV12-1 constitutes a pseudogene. The CDR3 length equals 17 residues, ends included. The CDR3 loop reads CASSFGPGTGNGYEQYF.

This sequence joins TRBV9 and TRBJ2-2; D gene unclear. Looked up from germline, CDR1 is SGDLS and CDR2 is YYNGEE. V was shortened by 0 bases and J by 3 bases, with 6 bases between the two germline ends. CDR3 length equals 14 residues. CDR3 sequence (DNA): TGTGCCAGCAGCGTAGGTGACTACACCGGGGAGCTGTTTTTT. Translation gives CASSVGDYTGELFF.

The chain uses TRBV24-1 and TRBJ1-3; tentative D call: TRBD1 (5 bases). CDR3 length: 15 amino acids. V was clipped by 3 bases and J by 0 bases, with 8 bases between them. Germline values: CDR1 KGHDR, CDR2 SFDVKD. CDR3 sequence reads: CATSDSRDSGNTIYF. Written as DNA, the CDR3 is TGTGCCACCAGTGATAGCAGGGACTCTGGAAACACCATATATTTT.

This rearrangement joins TRBV5-5 to TRBJ2-7; unclear D gene. Trimming shortened V by 4 bases and J by 0 bases, and 11 bases separated the two germline ends. Germline CDR1 and CDR2: SGHKS and YYEKEE (reference sequence). This CDR3 spans 14 amino acids. The CDR3 bases are TGTGCCAGCAGCATTGCAACATCCTCCTACGAGCAGTACTTC. Its translation is CASSIATSSYEQYF. Full variable domain (outside the CDR3, taken from reference TRBV5-5 and TRBJ2-7): DAGVTQSPTHLIKTRGQQVTLRCSPISGHKSVSWYQQVLGQGPQFIFQYYEKEERGRGNFPDRFSARQFPNYSSELNVNALLLGDSALYLCASSIATSSYEQYFGPGTRLTVT.

The gene calls are TRBV12-5 and TRBJ2-7, with D possibly being TRBD1 (5 bases). Trimming pared 6 bases from V and 4 bases from J, leaving 22 bases between. Germline CDR1 is LGHNT and CDR2 is FRNRAP. The CDR3 extends over 16 amino acids. In nucleotides, the CDR3 is TGTGCTAGTGGGAGGACAACAGGTACCCGACCGTACGAGCAGTACTTC. Protein: CASGRTTGTRPYEQYF. The full variable domain, its missing parts supplied by reference TRBV12-5 and TRBJ2-7, is DARVTQTPRHKVTEMGQEVTMRCQPILGHNTVFWYRQTMMQGLELLAYFRNRAPLDDSGMPKDRFSAEMPDATLATLKIQPSEPRDSAVYFCASGRTTGTRPYEQYFGPGTRLTVT.

V and J are TRBV9 and TRBJ1-4; D might be TRBD1 (5 bases). The CDR3 loop spans 15 amino acids. Per germline, CDR1 SGDLS and CDR2 YYNGEE. V lost 0 bases and J 6 bases, leaving 12 bases between the germline ends. CDR3 nucleotide sequence: TGTGCCAGCAGCGTAGGGGGGGTCTGGGATGAAAAACTGTTTTTT. Protein product: CASSVGGVWDEKLFF.

This chain connects TRBV6-5 to TRBJ2-7; 8 nucleotides match TRBD2. CDR1 is MNHEY, CDR2 SVGAGI, per germline. The CDR3 is 13 amino acids. J lost 2 bases, V lost 7 bases, and 4 bases had no gene match. DNA for the CDR3: TGTGCCAGCACTCGGGGGGGGACCTACGAGCAGTACTTC. This encodes CASTRGGTYEQYF.